A selection of T cell receptor beta chains follows, all from one sample in a study of beta chain bispecific antibodies for T cell cancers. No antigen is known for these receptors. TCRdb reprocessed the 5' RACE reads with MiXCR, giving one entry per CDR3 protein. The sample consists of roughly 15,000 distinct CDR3 sequences, about 1.9% of them appearing once. Sequences were obtained from healthy donor T cells cultured with leukemia cells. The receptors shown here come from a human donor in good health. Some clones in this sample may be carry-over from other donors' samples. Both conserved end residues are part of each CDR3. A D gene is named only where the DNA matches it firmly. Expanded clones are given a class, and other clones once, few, many or no size at all.

v_gene	abundance	j_gene	d_gene	CDR3nt	CDR3aa
TRBV27	many	TRBJ2-7	TRBD2	TGTGCCAGCAGTTCTAGCGGGGGGGTTTACGAGCAGTACTTC	CASSSSGGVYEQYF
TRBV30	many	TRBJ2-5	-	TGTGCCTGGAGTGTACGACAGGCCGAAGAGACCCAGTACTTC	CAWSVRQAEETQYF
TRBV27	many	TRBJ2-2	-	TGTGCCAGCAGTAGCCACGGGACAACGAACACCGGGGAGCTGTTTTTT	CASSSHGTTNTGELFF
TRBV11-2	few	TRBJ2-7	-	TGTGCCAGCAGCCCCCTAGGCGAGCAGTACTTC	CASSPLGEQYF
TRBV7-2	many	TRBJ2-7	-	TGTGCCAGCAGCTTCGAGGGCAGGGTAGGGGACGAGCAGTACTTC	CASSFEGRVGDEQYF
TRBV4-1	medium-sized	TRBJ2-3	-	TGCGCCAGCAGCCCCTTGGGACCCCTCGTTTTGGGCGATACGCAGTATTTT	CASSPLGPLVLGDTQYF
TRBV6-6	-	TRBJ2-2	-	TGTGCCAGCAGTTCGATGACCGGGGAGCTGTTTTTT	CASSSMTGELFF
TRBV28	-	TRBJ2-3	-	TGTGCCAGCCCTAAATTTGTTCGCTCCACAGATACGCAGTATTTT	CASPKFVRSTDTQYF
TRBV15	medium-sized	TRBJ2-1	TRBD1	TGTGCCACCAGCAGAGAGAGAGCCTCGACAGGGACCGCGTACAATGAGCAGTTCTTC	CATSRERASTGTAYNEQFF
TRBV6-5	few	TRBJ1-5	-	TGTGCCAGCAGTTACTCCGGTCCCTCCTCTCTCGGGGTGGGCAATCAGCCCCAGCATTTT	CASSYSGPSSLGVGNQPQHF
TRBV30	many	TRBJ2-1	-	TGTGCCTGGGTAGAGGGAGTGGGGCAGTTCTTC	CAWVEGVGQFF
TRBV27	many	TRBJ2-1	TRBD2	TGTGCCAGCGGGACTAGCGGTTACAATGAGCAGTTCTTC	CASGTSGYNEQFF
TRBV7-9	many	TRBJ2-7	-	TGTGCCAGCAGCTTAGGGGGGGAGCCCTACGAGCAGTACTTC	CASSLGGEPYEQYF
TRBV28	medium-sized	TRBJ2-3	-	TGTGCCAGCAGCCACGGAGTCCTAAGTACGCGGGCAGATACGCAGTATTTT	CASSHGVLSTRADTQYF
TRBV10-3	many	TRBJ2-1	-	TGTGCCATCAGTGAGGGGGGCTCCTACAATGAGCAGTTCTTC	CAISEGGSYNEQFF
TRBV7-9	-	TRBJ2-3	TRBD2	TGTGCCAGCAGCCCCCCCCCGACTAGCGAGAACACAGATACGCAGTATTTT	CASSPPPTSENTDTQYF
TRBV20-1	many	TRBJ2-7	TRBD2	TGCAGTGCTACAGGACGGCCCGGGACTAGGGACGATTACGAGCAGTACTTC	CSATGRPGTRDDYEQYF
TRBV29-1	many	TRBJ2-7	TRBD1	TGCAGCGTTGGCCCGGGGGCGGGACAGGGGGACCTTGGCTACGAGCAGTACTTC	CSVGPGAGQGDLGYEQYF
TRBV12-3/TRBV12-4	many	TRBJ2-1	-	TGTGCCAGCAGTTATTTTGGACAGATTTACAATGAGCAGTTCTTC	CASSYFGQIYNEQFF
TRBV5-1	-	TRBJ1-2	-	TGCGCCAGCAGCTTGGGGGAATCCGGCTCCAACTATGGCTACACCTTC	CASSLGESGSNYGYTF
TRBV2	medium-sized	TRBJ1-5	TRBD1	TGTGCCAGCAGGCAGGGGGTCAATCAGCCCCAGCATTTT	CASRQGVNQPQHF
TRBV30	few	TRBJ2-7	-	TGTGCCTGGGACGCGGGCCAGGTCCGCGAGCAGTACTTC	CAWDAGQVREQYF
TRBV30	many	TRBJ2-3	-	TGTGCCTGGATGTCGGGGATTAGCACAGATACGCAGTATTTT	CAWMSGISTDTQYF
TRBV2	many	TRBJ1-1	-	TGTGCCAGAAAAATAGGGCAAGGGGTGAACACTGAAGCTTTCTTT	CARKIGQGVNTEAFF
TRBV3-1	many	TRBJ2-7	TRBD2	TGTGCCAGCAGCCGATTATCGGGGGGGGGCTACGAGCAGTACTTC	CASSRLSGGGYEQYF
TRBV6-5	many	TRBJ1-2	TRBD1	TGTGCCAGCAGCGTACAGGGGGACTATGGCTACACCTTC	CASSVQGDYGYTF
TRBV19	-	TRBJ2-7	TRBD2	TGTGCCAGTACCCCTGCGGGCGGGAGCTCCTACGAGCAGTACTTC	CASTPAGGSSYEQYF
TRBV6-5	many	TRBJ1-5	-	TGTGCCAGCGGACCCTTCTCTTCGGGACAGCCCCAGCATTTT	CASGPFSSGQPQHF
TRBV7-9	many	TRBJ1-2	-	TGTGCCAGCAGTCCTATGGCGGGAGCGTTACTCTATGGCTACACCTTC	CASSPMAGALLYGYTF
TRBV19	-	TRBJ2-5	TRBD2	TGTGCCAGTAGTATAGGCGCGACTAGCGGGGCCCAAGAGACCCAGTACTTC	CASSIGATSGAQETQYF
TRBV7-3	many	TRBJ2-5	-	TGTGCCAGCAGCTTATTTGGCGGGGAGGAGACCCAGTACTTC	CASSLFGGEETQYF
TRBV11-2	many	TRBJ2-7	TRBD2	TGTGCCAGCAGCTCCCCGGCGGGGGACTACGAGCAGTACTTC	CASSSPAGDYEQYF
TRBV7-9	many	TRBJ2-7	TRBD1	TGTGCCAGCAGCTCGGGACAGGCCCCCGAGCAGTACTTC	CASSSGQAPEQYF
TRBV7-9	many	TRBJ2-1	TRBD2	TGTGCCAGCAGCTTTAGCGGGTACAATGAGCAGTTCTTC	CASSFSGYNEQFF
TRBV20-1	many	TRBJ2-3	TRBD2	TGCAGTGCTAGAACTAGCGGCTATAGCACAGATACGCAGTATTTT	CSARTSGYSTDTQYF
TRBV10-3	many	TRBJ1-6	TRBD1	TGTGCCATCCGAGAGGACAGGGAGGCCTATAATTCACCCCTCCACTTT	CAIREDREAYNSPLHF
TRBV20-1	many	TRBJ2-5	TRBD2	TGCAGTGCTAGCGGGGGGGCGGTGGTCGAGACCCAGTACTTC	CSASGGAVVETQYF
TRBV11-2	few	TRBJ1-1	TRBD1	TGTGCCAGCAGCTTCTCCGCTCAGGGGGCGGGTGGCACTGAAGCTTTCTTT	CASSFSAQGAGGTEAFF
TRBV20-1	many	TRBJ2-2	-	TGCAGTGCCTTATATCGGGGGCTTGTTGGCGGGGAGCTGTTTTTT	CSALYRGLVGGELFF
TRBV25-1	many	TRBJ2-2	-	TGTGCCAGCAGTGAATCCGAGGGCCGAACCGGGGAGCTGTTTTTT	CASSESEGRTGELFF
TRBV20-1	medium-sized	TRBJ2-3	TRBD2	TGCAGTGCTAGAGATGTGGCTAGCGGCCGCACAGATACGCAGTATTTT	CSARDVASGRTDTQYF
TRBV3-1	many	TRBJ2-1	TRBD2	TGTGCCAGCACTCGATCGGGGACTAGCGGGGTGAATGAGCAGTTCTTC	CASTRSGTSGVNEQFF
TRBV11-2	many	TRBJ2-7	TRBD1	TGTGCCAGCAGCCCTCACGGACAGGGGGCAACCTACGAGCAGTACTTC	CASSPHGQGATYEQYF
TRBV5-4	few	TRBJ1-1	TRBD1	TGTGCCAGCAGCGCCGGGACAGACGAAGCTTTCTTT	CASSAGTDEAFF
TRBV6-1	medium-sized	TRBJ2-1	-	TGTGCCAGCAGTGATGGGGCCTCGGGGAATGAGCAGTTCTTC	CASSDGASGNEQFF
TRBV20-1	medium-sized	TRBJ1-4	-	TGCAGTGCTAGAGTCCCCTACAGGGTCCCCACTAATGAAAAACTGTTTTTT	CSARVPYRVPTNEKLFF
TRBV20-1	many	TRBJ2-1	TRBD2	TGCAGTGCTAGAGATGGGCTAGCGGGGAAGGGTGAGCAGTTCTTC	CSARDGLAGKGEQFF
TRBV5-6	many	TRBJ2-7	TRBD1	TGTGCCAGCAGCACCTGGGACAGGGGCGGATCCGAGCAGTACTTC	CASSTWDRGGSEQYF
TRBV28	many	TRBJ2-4	-	TGTGCCAGCAGCGCCCGCGTAGGGCCGGCCAAAAACATTCAGTACTTC	CASSARVGPAKNIQYF
TRBV5-1	many	TRBJ2-7	-	TGCGCCAGCAGCTTGGAACTACCCTACGAGCAGTACTTC	CASSLELPYEQYF
TRBV7-3	many	TRBJ1-3	-	TGTGCCAGCAGTCGCAGCCCGGGAGGGGGAAACACCATATATTTT	CASSRSPGGGNTIYF